The 10 T cell receptor beta chains below come from one sample, sequenced in a study of blood T cell repertoires in COVID-19. Assay used: immunoSEQ multiplex PCR; TCRdb lists only in-frame clones, some missing. The repertoire consists of 220,000 or so clones, with around 80% occurring once and the leading ten covering 4.5% to 7%. The sample taken for sequencing was peripheral blood. The receptors stem from a woman aged 65 to 85 with acute or convalescent COVID-19.

The rearrangement links TRBV9 to TRBJ2-7, with D uncertain. Trimming shortened V by 0 bases and J by 5 bases, and 15 bases separated the two germline ends. CDR1 and CDR2 from the germline V gene are SGDLS and YYNGEE. The CDR3 runs to 15 residues. The CDR3 protein is CASSVGSRIGDEQYF. The CDR3 nucleotides read TGTGCCAGCAGCGTAGGAAGTCGTATCGGAGACGAGCAGTACTTC.

In its sample, this clone was seen a few times. The J gene is TRBJ2-6, the V gene TRBV28; no clear D gene. Germline CDR1 reads MDHEN; CDR2 reads SYDVKM. CDR3 length: 13 amino acids. Trimming left V 7 bases short and J 0 bases short, with 4 bases between. CDR3 sequence (DNA): TGTGCCAGCATGTACTCTGGGGCCAACGTCCTGACTTTC. This sequence encodes CASMYSGANVLTF.

This sequence joins TRBV19 and TRBJ2-5; D not resolved. CDR3 length: 13 residues. The V gene's germline CDR1 is LNHDA and CDR2 SQIVND (reference sequence). Trimming took off 3 bases at V and 0 bases at J, with 5 bases between the two ends. This chain's CDR3 is CASSIMYQETQYF. The DNA of the CDR3 is TGTGCCAGTAGTATTATGTACCAAGAGACCCAGTACTTC.

CDR3: CASSDWDRNQPQHF. In DNA form, the CDR3 reads TGTGCCAGCAGTGACTGGGACAGAAATCAGCCCCAGCATTTT. The genes are TRBV6-4 and TRBJ1-5, with 7 bases identical to TRBD1. V lost 1 base and J lost 4; bases outside the gene matches: 1. CDR1 MRHNA and CDR2 SNTAGT come from the germline V gene. CDR3 length: 14 amino acids.

The chain links TRBV29-1 to TRBJ2-1; the D gene is possibly TRBD1 (7 bases). Germline loops: CDR1 SQVTM, CDR2 ANQGSEA. CDR3 length: 12 amino acids. V lost 2 bases, J lost 10 bases, and 12 bases lay in between. CDR3 coding DNA: TGCAGCGTTGAAAGCCAGGGGGGCGAGCAGTTCTTC. It yields the protein CSVESQGGEQFF.

This clone was seen just once. The chain combines TRBV28 with TRBJ2-7, with 11 bases identical to TRBD2. Germline V gene sequence: CDR1 MDHEN, CDR2 SYDVKM. J gave up 5 bases and V 4 bases, and 4 bases lay outside the gene matches. This CDR3 comprises 14 residues. This CDR3 reads CASSSTSGIHEQYF. In DNA, the CDR3 is TGTGCCAGCAGTTCGACTAGCGGGATCCACGAGCAGTACTTC. The variable domain in full, completed from reference TRBV28 and TRBJ2-7, reads DVKVTQSSRYLVKRTGEKVFLECVQDMDHENMFWYRQDPGLGLRLIYFSYDVKMKEKGDIPEGYSVSREKKERFSLILESASTNQTSMYLCASSSTSGIHEQYFGPGTRLTVT.

The rearrangement uses TRBV12-3 or TRBV12-4 and TRBJ2-7; TRBD2 might be the D (6 bases). V was cut by 5 bases and J by 6 bases, with 11 bases left in between. The CDR3 is 12 residues long. CDR3 coding DNA: TGTGCCAGCAGTACTAGCCTCCGCGAGCAGTACTTC. Residues: CASSTSLREQYF.

The J gene is TRBJ2-3, the V gene TRBV5-1; TRBD1 matches at 9 bases. V shed 6 bases, J shed 2 bases, and the junction held 7 bases outside the gene matches. CDR1 SGHRS and CDR2 YFSETQ come from the germline V gene. The CDR3 totals 15 residues. The CDR3: CASNPTGGLTDTQYF. DNA for the CDR3: TGCGCCAGCAACCCGACAGGGGGACTCACAGATACGCAGTATTTT.

This clone was seen many times. The J gene is TRBJ2-3, the V gene TRBV19, with D unresolved. Germline CDR1 reads LNHDA; CDR2 reads SQIVND (reference sequence). The CDR3 has 11 amino acids. The germline V and J ends were trimmed by 5 bases and 6 bases, with 6 bases remaining between them. Here the CDR3 reads CASSEADTQYF. DNA for the CDR3: TGTGCCAGTAGTGAGGCGGATACGCAGTATTTT.

This clone was recorded only once. The chain combines TRBV5-4 with TRBJ1-6, with 10 bases that match TRBD1. CDR3 length equals 14 residues. With V trimmed by 4 bases and J by 8 bases, 3 bases remained unmatched. From germline, CDR1 is SGHNT and CDR2 YYREEE (reference sequence). The CDR3, as DNA: TGTGCCAGCAGCCGGGACAGGGGAGATTCACCCCTCCACTTT. Translating gives CASSRDRGDSPLHF.